The subject of this entry is one T cell receptor (beta chain). CDR1 and CDR2 from the germline V gene are LGHDT and YNNKEL (reference sequence). The V gene end was trimmed by 2 bases and the J gene end by 5 bases; junction bases not matched to a gene: 11. CDR3 length: 16 amino acids. In the authors' workflow: Amplification from reference gene primers served as the basis for estimated nucleated cell counts. The protocol was immunoSEQ multiplex PCR, while the TCRdb copy is restricted to in-frame clones and leaves out a portion. V and J calls and clone size follow that table, whereas D and trimming were derived from the DNA. The sample consists of 230,000 or so clones, around 87% of them appearing once. The data were obtained in a study of blood T cell repertoires in COVID-19. Study-level information: Both acute and convalescent COVID-19 samples were obtained from the United States, Italy and Spain. In each case, the material was cDNA or gDNA derived from T cells, B-cell-depleted T cells, or PBMCs.

Followed longitudinally, the Seattle patients had been enrolled during active infection. The sample was peripheral blood. The chain employs TRBV3-1 (or the pseudogene TRBV3-2) and TRBJ2-5; TRBD2 aligns across 7 bases. The TCR was taken from an older woman with COVID-19, enrolled during active disease. The CDR3 loop reads CASSQYTAGTGETQYF. The CDR3, as DNA: TGTGCCAGCAGCCAATATACAGCGGGGACTGGGGAGACCCAGTACTTC.